This passage covers 15 T cell receptor beta chains from one sample sequenced in a study of identical twins. TCRdb ran MiXCR on the 5' RACE reads and lists one entry per CDR3 protein. The sample has 310,000 or so distinct CDR3 sequences; more than 6.5% are singletons. This sample also appeared in a second study, on yellow fever vaccine responses in identical twins.

Sample: memory (CD45RO+) T cells sorted from blood. Receptor source: a woman under 30 in good health.

Only a few counts were recorded for this clonotype. V is TRBV20-1 and J is TRBJ2-1; maybe TRBD2 (8 bases). Germline values: CDR1 DFQATT, CDR2 SNEGSKA (reference sequence). The CDR3 runs 16 residues. Trimming removed 3 bases from V and 7 bases from J, with 22 bases in between. CDR3 coding DNA: TGCAGTGCTAGCCCTGGGAGCGGGAGCAGGGGGAATGAGCAGTTCTTC. The encoded protein is CSASPGSGSRGNEQFF.

This clonotype was observed a handful of times. The chain has TRBV5-1 and TRBJ1-4, with 9 bases lining up with TRBD1. Germline CDR1 is SGHRS and CDR2 is YFSETQ. The CDR3 consists of 16 residues. Trimming removed 5 bases from V and 8 bases from J; junction bases left unmatched: 13. CDR3 bases: TGCGCCAGCAGTCTCCCACTGGGACAGGGAGGGGAAAAACTGTTTTTT. Translated: CASSLPLGQGGEKLFF. The full variable domain, its missing parts supplied by reference TRBV5-1 and TRBJ1-4, is KAGVTQTPRYLIKTRGQQVTLSCSPISGHRSVSWYQQTPGQGLQFLFEYFSETQRNKGNFPGRFSGRQFSNSRSEMNVSTLELGDSALYLCASSLPLGQGGEKLFFGSGTQLSVL.

The chain links TRBV11-1 to TRBJ2-7, with D tentatively TRBD1 (5 bases). Germline assignment: CDR1 SGHAT and CDR2 FQDESV (reference sequence). V lost 3 bases and J 2 bases, leaving 8 bases between the germline ends. The CDR3 runs 13 residues. The CDR3 DNA sequence: TGTGCCAGCAGCTTCAGGGAAACCTACGAGCAGTACGTC. It codes for CASSFRETYEQYV.

This clonotype occurred a few times. The chain couples TRBV29-1 to TRBJ2-2; 13 bases match TRBD2. Germline V lookup: CDR1 SQVTM, CDR2 ANQGSEA. The CDR3 loop spans 17 amino acids. Losses at the gene ends were 4 bases for V and 4 bases for J; bases not matched to a gene: 9. This CDR3 reads CSVVFRRTSGSTGELFF. The CDR3 nucleotides are TGCAGCGTTGTATTTAGGCGGACTAGCGGGAGCACCGGGGAGCTGTTTTTT.

The V call is TRBV6-1, the J call TRBJ2-7; D remains unclear. This CDR3 has 15 residues. With 2 bases removed from V and 3 bases from J, the gap between germline ends came to 14 bases. Germline V gives CDR1 MNHNS, CDR2 SASEGT. The DNA for the CDR3 is TGTGCCAGCAGTGAAAGGGCCTTAGGGTTCTACGAGCAGTACGTC. Translation: CASSERALGFYEQYV.

This clonotype was observed a handful of times. The chain uses TRBV20-1 and TRBJ1-5, with D unresolved. The CDR3 extends over 15 amino acids. The germline V and J ends were trimmed by 6 bases and 3 bases, with 18 bases remaining between them. Germline CDR1 is DFQATT and CDR2 is SNEGSKA (reference sequence). For the CDR3, the DNA is TGCAGTGCCCTAGGGCCAGGTGGGTCCAATCAGCCCCAGCATTTT. It specifies CSALGPGGSNQPQHF.

The chain uses TRBV11-3 and TRBJ2-1; 7 positions match TRBD2. The germline CDR1 and CDR2 sequences are SGHNT and YENEEA. With 1 base clipped from V and 6 bases from J, the junction kept 6 bases outside the gene matches. This CDR3 contains 15 residues. The CDR3 here is CASSLAGGSSNEQFF. Written as DNA, the CDR3 is TGTGCCAGCAGCTTAGCGGGGGGATCGTCCAATGAGCAGTTCTTC.

V usage is TRBV20-1 and J usage is TRBJ2-3; 9 bases map to TRBD2. Germline CDR1 is DFQATT and CDR2 is SNEGSKA (reference sequence). CDR3 length equals 15 residues. J lost 2 bases, V lost 6 bases, and 9 bases had no gene match. The CDR3 here is CSAWGREGVTDTQYF. In nucleotides, the CDR3 is TGCAGTGCGTGGGGGCGGGAGGGAGTCACAGATACGCAGTATTTT.

The gene calls are TRBV7-6 and TRBJ1-1; no definite D call. This CDR3 is 13 amino acids long. In germline, CDR1 is SGHVS, CDR2 FNYEAQ. The V end lost 3 bases, the J end lost 5 bases, and 10 bases lay between the germline ends. The CDR3 sequence: CASSFGLGTEAFF. In nucleotides, the CDR3 is TGTGCCAGCAGCTTCGGACTCGGAACTGAAGCTTTCTTT. Full variable domain (outside the CDR3, taken from reference TRBV7-6 and TRBJ1-1): GAGVSQSPRYKVTKRGQDVALRCDPISGHVSLYWYRQALGQGPEFLTYFNYEAQQDKSGLPNDRFSAERPEGSISTLTIQRTEQRDSAMYRCASSFGLGTEAFFGQGTRLTVV.

The chain uses TRBV27 and TRBJ2-1; the D gene is possibly TRBD2 (5 bases). The germline V gene has CDR1 MNHEY and CDR2 SMNVEV (reference sequence). Trimming took 10 bases from V and 10 from J, leaving 23 bases between them. This CDR3 has 14 amino acids. CDR3 nucleotide sequence: TGTGCCATCCGACGGGCGGGCCCTCTCGAGGAGCAGTTCTTC. This gives the protein CAIRRAGPLEEQFF.

The V gene is TRBV12-3 or TRBV12-4, the J gene TRBJ2-6; TRBD2 matches 8 bases. Trimming removed 0 bases from V and 0 bases from J; junction bases left unmatched: 7. CDR3 size: 19 residues. In DNA form, the CDR3 reads TGTGCCAGCAGTTTAGCTAGGACTAGCCCTAACTCTGGGGCCAACGTCCTGACTTTC. Protein sequence: CASSLARTSPNSGANVLTF.

This clonotype turned up a few times. The rearrangement links TRBV18 to TRBJ2-7; D is tentatively TRBD1 or TRBD2 (7 bases each). Germline assignment: CDR1 KGHSH and CDR2 LQKENI. The CDR3 has 14 amino acids. V lost 5 bases and J lost 5, with 16 bases in between. CDR3 nucleotides: TGTGCCAGCTCAACATTGACAGGGACTAACGAGCAGTACTTC. Translating gives CASSTLTGTNEQYF. Variable domain in full (rest from reference TRBV18 and TRBJ2-7): NAGVMQNPRHLVRRRGQEARLRCSPMKGHSHVYWYRQLPEEGLKFMVYLQKENIIDESGMPKERFSAEFPKEGPSILRIQQVVRGDSAAYFCASSTLTGTNEQYFGPGTRLTVT.

The J gene is TRBJ1-6, the V gene TRBV20-1, with D tentatively TRBD1 (5 bases). The germline V and J ends were trimmed by 5 bases and 7 bases, with 12 bases remaining between them. The germline gives CDR1 DFQATT, CDR2 SNEGSKA (reference sequence). The CDR3 covers 13 residues. CDR3 protein: CSAGPGPNSPLHF. For the CDR3, the DNA is TGCAGTGCTGGCCCGGGGCCGAATTCACCCCTCCACTTT.

This clonotype was detected only a few times. The V call is TRBV28, the J call TRBJ2-7, with a possible D match to TRBD1 (6 bases). V lost 6 bases and J 3 bases, leaving 12 bases between the germline ends. The CDR3 runs 13 residues. CDR1 is MDHEN and CDR2 is SYDVKM in the germline V gene. The CDR3 loop is CASRPGTHYEQYF. CDR3 coding DNA: TGTGCCAGCAGGCCCGGGACACACTACGAGCAGTACTTC.

This clonotype was picked up many times. This chain joins TRBV3-1 and TRBJ2-1; TRBD2 agrees at 12 bases. This CDR3 has 15 residues. CDR1 and CDR2 from the germline V gene are LGHDT and YNNKEL (reference sequence). Trimming at V came to 1 base and at J to 10 bases, leaving 5 bases not matched to a gene. CDR3 in DNA: TGTGCCAGCAGCCAAGTTCTAGCGGGAGGGCCGGAGCAGTTCTTC. This encodes CASSQVLAGGPEQFF.